This T cell receptor (beta chain) was identified in a study of blood T cell repertoires in COVID-19. Study-level information: From T cells, B-cell-depleted T cells, or PBMCs came the material, which was cDNA or gDNA.

Individuals aged roughly 18 to 95 years were recruited from about two dozen US areas. Germline CDR1 MDHEN, CDR2 SYDVKM. CDR3 length equals 12 residues. V shed 4 bases, J shed 9 bases, and the junction held 5 bases outside the gene matches. TCRdb keeps only in-frame clones here, not all; method: immunoSEQ multiplex PCR. This table holds under 250,000 clones, approximately 85% found once. The chain carries TRBV28 and TRBJ1-2; TRBD1 agrees at 7 bases. The sequence came from a woman aged 45-65 years with acute COVID-19. Sequenced input: PBMCs or T cells enriched from blood (not recorded which). CDR3 coding DNA: TGTGCCAGCAGTTCCGGGACAGTTAGCTACACCTTC. It is translated as CASSSGTVSYTF.